The present T cell receptor (beta chain) was sequenced within a study of a mutant IDH1 vaccine in newly diagnosed glioma. Time point described: week 35, safety follow-up. One vaccine dose held 300 ug of mutant IDH1 20-mer peptide and came with topical imiquimod. The V gene end was trimmed by 4 bases and the J gene end by 2 bases; junction bases not matched to a gene: 1. There are 14 residues in the CDR3. Germline V gene sequence: CDR1 MDHEN, CDR2 SYDVKM. About this clone itself: The antigen is unknown.

Using immunoSEQ multiplex PCR, the repertoire was profiled, and TCRdb retains in-frame clones only, with some absent. The sample yields over 40,000 clones, around 81% seen once. Sample: PBMCs, taken from a glioma patient whose treatment included an IDH1 peptide vaccine. The receptor's source is a woman aged 40 to 49 with glioma. Some clones in this sample may be carry-over from other donors' samples. The V and J genes are TRBV28 and TRBJ1-5; 8 bases agree with TRBD1. Written as DNA, the CDR3 is TGTGCCAGCAGTTCAGGGGGCCGCAATCAGCCCCAGCATTTT. Encoded protein: CASSSGGRNQPQHF.